The sequence of this T cell receptor beta chain was determined in a study of T cell changes during pregnancy in multiple sclerosis. The method was immunoSEQ multiplex PCR; TCRdb's version includes in-frame clones alone and lacks a portion of them. This sample has some 87,000 clones; 92% occur once, and the top ten carry over 2%. The CDR3 is made up of 14 amino acids. V dropped 2 bases and J dropped 1 base, with 8 bases sitting between them. Germline-derived CDR1 and CDR2 are MNHNY and SVGAGI (reference sequence). Sequenced material: peripheral blood, taken in the first trimester of pregnancy. The chain employs TRBV6-6 and TRBJ1-2, with a possible D match to TRBD1 (6 bases). The sequence was collected from a female donor with multiple sclerosis, enrolled in a pregnancy study. The CDR3 here is CASSYEQGNYGYTF. Written as DNA, the CDR3 is TGTGCCAGCAGTTACGAACAGGGTAACTATGGCTACACCTTC.